This entry lists 30 T cell receptor beta chains sequenced from one sample in a study of blood T cell repertoires in COVID-19. This table comes from immunoSEQ multiplex PCR, and its TCRdb copy is limited to in-frame clones, with some not included. The sample shows some 200,000 clones, about 89% of them seen only once. Material for sequencing was PBMCs or T cells enriched from blood (not recorded which). The receptors shown here come from a woman under 30 who had recovered from COVID-19.

The CDR3 loop reads CASSLGWGGGEQYF. The CDR3 DNA sequence: TGTGCCAGCAGCTTAGGCTGGGGGGGAGGCGAGCAGTACTTC. V gene TRBV7-9 combines with J gene TRBJ2-7; 7 bases match TRBD2. This CDR3 is built from 14 residues. Trimming at V came to 1 base and at J to 6 bases, leaving 6 bases not matched to a gene. Germline-derived CDR1 and CDR2 are SEHNR and FQNEAQ (reference sequence). The full variable domain, with the rest looked up from reference TRBV7-9 and TRBJ2-7, is DTGVSQNPRHKITKRGQNVTFRCDPISEHNRLYWYRQTLGQGPEFLTYFQNEAQLEKSRLLSDRFSAERPKGSFSTLEIQRTEQGDSAMYLCASSLGWGGGEQYFGPGTRLTVT.

In regard to this clone: The sample holds other DNA sequences that translate to the same CDR3. The gene calls are TRBV28 and TRBJ1-1, with D unresolved. The CDR3 length is 14 residues. V was trimmed by 2 bases and J by 5 bases, leaving 12 bases between them. Germline CDR1 is MDHEN and CDR2 is SYDVKM. The DNA for the CDR3 is TGTGCCAGCAGTTTAAGAGCCAAGAATACTGAAGCTTTCTTT. Its translation: CASSLRAKNTEAFF.

The V and J genes are TRBV3-1 (or the pseudogene TRBV3-2) and TRBJ2-7, with D tentatively TRBD1 (6 bases). With 4 bases removed from V and 0 bases from J, the gap between germline ends came to 13 bases. This CDR3 is built from 15 residues. Per germline, CDR1 LGHDT and CDR2 YNNKEL (reference sequence). CDR3 amino acids: CASSPGHTSSYEQYF. CDR3 coding DNA: TGTGCCAGCAGCCCGGGACATACAAGCTCCTACGAGCAGTACTTC.

This clone was picked up one time. The chain joins TRBV2 to TRBJ1-1; possible D gene TRBD1, 5 bases. Trimming stripped 3 bases from V and 7 bases from J, with 9 bases between. The CDR3 extends over 12 amino acids. In germline, CDR1 is SNHLY, CDR2 FYNNEI. The DNA of the CDR3 is TGTGCCAGCAGTGAGGCAGGGCTTGAAGCTTTCTTT. As protein: CASSEAGLEAFF.

The chain employs TRBV6-5 and TRBJ1-4, with 12 bases identical to TRBD1. Germline assignment: CDR1 MNHEY and CDR2 SVGAGI. The CDR3 is 15 residues long. The ends lost 5 bases at V and 7 bases at J; junction bases unmatched: 5. CDR3 sequence reads: CASSTGQGAGEKLFF. The CDR3 nucleotides read TGTGCCAGCAGTACGGGACAGGGGGCCGGTGAAAAACTGTTTTTT.

The rearrangement joins TRBV29-1 to TRBJ2-7, with D possibly being TRBD1 (6 bases). This CDR3 comprises 14 residues. CDR1 and CDR2 (germline): SQVTM, ANQGSEA. Trimming stripped 4 bases from V and 3 bases from J, with 16 bases between. The CDR3 spells CSVAGQPFNYEQYF. In DNA, the CDR3 is TGCAGCGTTGCCGGACAGCCTTTTAACTACGAGCAGTACTTC.

This clone was recorded once. The chain couples TRBV20-1 to TRBJ2-1; D is unresolved. V lost 3 bases and J 1 base, leaving 10 bases between the germline ends. The CDR3 length is 14 residues. Germline lookup yields CDR1 DFQATT and CDR2 SNEGSKA (reference sequence). The CDR3 nucleotides read TGCAGTGCTAGTCCCCTATCATCCTACAATGAGCAGTTCTTC. It specifies CSASPLSSYNEQFF.

V usage is TRBV5-1 and J usage is TRBJ2-6; D is unresolved. V lost 4 bases, J lost 0 bases, and 5 bases lay in between. This CDR3 is 14 amino acids long. From germline, CDR1 is SGHRS and CDR2 YFSETQ. The CDR3 protein is CASSNSSGANVLTF. As DNA, the CDR3 is TGCGCCAGCAGCAACAGCTCTGGGGCCAACGTCCTGACTTTC. Complete variable domain (other parts from reference TRBV5-1 and TRBJ2-6): KAGVTQTPRYLIKTRGQQVTLSCSPISGHRSVSWYQQTPGQGLQFLFEYFSETQRNKGNFPGRFSGRQFSNSRSEMNVSTLELGDSALYLCASSNSSGANVLTFGAGSRLTVL.

The chain's CDR3 is CATAGRNRESYGYTF. The CDR3 bases are TGTGCCACTGCAGGGAGAAACAGGGAGAGCTATGGCTACACCTTC. The V gene is TRBV10-3, the J gene TRBJ1-2; D perhaps matches TRBD1 (6 bases). The CDR3 contains 15 residues. The ends were cut back, 10 bases at V and 4 bases at J, with 22 bases in the middle. Germline values: CDR1 ENHRY, CDR2 SYGVKD.

This chain uses TRBV5-1 with TRBJ1-2, with 10 bases identical to TRBD1. CDR3 length: 17 residues. Germline V gene sequence: CDR1 SGHRS, CDR2 YFSETQ. V shed 6 bases, J shed 2 bases, and the junction held 13 bases outside the gene matches. The CDR3 region has the DNA TGCGCCAGCACCCCCGGGCGCCGACAGGGGGCGAACTATGGCTACACCTTC. It yields the protein CASTPGRRQGANYGYTF.

The CDR3 loop reads CASRHSHQPQHF. The CDR3 region has the DNA TGTGCCAGCAGGCACAGTCATCAGCCCCAGCATTTT. The V call is TRBV12-3 or TRBV12-4, the J call TRBJ1-5; D unclear. V was clipped by 6 bases and J by 5 bases, with 8 bases between them. The CDR3 spans 12 residues.

For this clone: At one end, the junction sequence differs from germline, possibly due to a read error. The chain recombines TRBV10-1 with TRBJ2-5; maybe TRBD2 (6 bases). Germline V gene data show CDR1 as WNHNN and CDR2 as SYGVQD (reference sequence). This CDR3 region has 13 residues. The CDR3 coding sequence is TGCGCTAGCACCGGGAGACCCCAAGAGACCCAGTACTTC. Protein product: CASTGRPQETQYF.

This clone has only one observation. The chain uses TRBV7-9 and TRBJ2-1, with 10 bases identical to TRBD2. CDR1 and CDR2 (germline): SEHNR, FQNEAQ (reference sequence). This CDR3 has 16 residues. V shed 1 base and J 9 bases; nucleotides not matched to a gene: 9. In nucleotides, the CDR3 is TGTGCCAGCAGCTTAGGTTGGCTAGCGGGGGTTAGTGAGCAGTTCTTC. It is translated as CASSLGWLAGVSEQFF.

The chain uses TRBV2 and TRBJ2-5; D remains unclear. V was pared by 2 bases and J by 2 bases, with 12 bases between. The CDR3 has 15 amino acids. Germline V gives CDR1 SNHLY, CDR2 FYNNEI. The CDR3 region is CASSEFIASQETQYF. CDR3 bases: TGTGCCAGCAGTGAATTTATAGCTTCACAAGAGACCCAGTACTTC.

The CDR3 coding sequence is TGTGCCAGCAGAACCTCAGGGGGGAACACTGAAGCTTTCTTT. It codes for CASRTSGGNTEAFF. The chain is built from TRBV28 and TRBJ1-1, with 7 positions matching TRBD1. Trimming at V came to 6 bases and at J to 1 base, leaving 5 bases not matched to a gene. The CDR3 runs 14 residues. Germline V gene sequence: CDR1 MDHEN, CDR2 SYDVKM.

This clone was seen just once. One junction end disagrees with the germline gene, perhaps due to a read error. The chain is built from TRBV30 and TRBJ2-6, with D tentatively TRBD1 or TRBD2 (7 bases each). The CDR3 extends over 17 amino acids. Germline V lookup: CDR1 GTSNPN, CDR2 SVGIG (reference sequence). This CDR3 is CAGRAGQVPSGANVLTF. As DNA, the CDR3 is TGTGCCGGGAGGGCAGGACAGGTACCCTCTGGGGCCAACGTCCTGACTTTC.

The gene calls are TRBV2 and TRBJ1-6, with D uncertain. The V gene lost 7 bases and the J gene lost 7 bases, with 17 bases spanning the gap. The CDR3 sequence is 15 residues long. Per germline, CDR1 SNHLY and CDR2 FYNNEI. CDR3 DNA: TGTGCCAGCAACGAACAATTCCTTCCCAATTCACCCCTCCACTTT. Encoded protein: CASNEQFLPNSPLHF.

The chain recombines TRBV27 with TRBJ1-6, with D perhaps TRBD1 (6 bases). The CDR3 loop spans 18 amino acids. Per germline, CDR1 MNHEY and CDR2 SMNVEV (reference sequence). The V end lost 6 bases, the J end lost 3 bases, and 21 bases lay between the germline ends. The CDR3 is CASRNLFRRGFYNSPLHF. In DNA form, the CDR3 reads TGTGCCAGCAGGAACCTTTTTCGCAGGGGCTTCTATAATTCACCCCTCCACTTT.

V usage is TRBV6-4 and J usage is TRBJ2-2; TRBD2 matches 11 bases. Germline values: CDR1 MRHNA, CDR2 SNTAGT. CDR3 length: 18 amino acids. Losses at the gene ends were 4 bases for V and 4 bases for J; bases not matched to a gene: 11. The chain's CDR3 is CASSAEQTSGDVTGELFF. CDR3 sequence (DNA): TGTGCCAGCAGTGCCGAACAGACTAGCGGGGATGTCACCGGGGAGCTGTTTTTT.

The chain combines TRBV14 with TRBJ2-5; 8 nucleotides agree with TRBD1. This CDR3 comprises 15 residues. The germline V gene has CDR1 SGHDN and CDR2 FVKESK. V lost 1 base and J lost 5; bases outside the gene matches: 6. CDR3 bases: TGTGCCAGCAGCCAAGTGGCAGGGGGCTGGGAGACCCAGTACTTC. Its translation is CASSQVAGGWETQYF.

The chain links TRBV3-1 (or the pseudogene TRBV3-2) to TRBJ1-2; D remains ambiguous. This CDR3 has 12 amino acids. Germline values: CDR1 LGHDT, CDR2 YNNKEL (reference sequence). V was cut by 3 bases and J by 8 bases, with 10 bases left in between. CDR3 amino acids: CASSHEGGGYTF. CDR3 DNA: TGTGCCAGCAGCCATGAGGGAGGAGGCTACACCTTC.

This clone was detected once. This sequence joins TRBV29-1 and TRBJ2-7; possibly TRBD2 for D (6 bases). The CDR3 is 12 amino acids. The germline V and J ends were trimmed by 6 bases and 0 bases, with 9 bases remaining between them. CDR1 is SQVTM and CDR2 is ANQGSEA in the germline V gene. CDR3 residues: CSVMGGSYEQYF. CDR3 nucleotides: TGCAGCGTAATGGGGGGCTCCTACGAGCAGTACTTC.

This clone was observed a handful of times. The rearrangement joins TRBV7-9 to TRBJ2-7; 10 nucleotides match TRBD1. The CDR3 is made up of 14 amino acids. V lost 1 base to trimming and J lost 7 bases; unmatched junction nucleotides: 4. Looked up from germline, CDR1 is SEHNR and CDR2 is FQNEAQ (reference sequence). For the CDR3, the DNA is TGTGCCAGCAGCTTAGGACAGGGGGCTTGGGAGCAGTACTTC. Translated: CASSLGQGAWEQYF. Full variable domain (remainder filled in from reference TRBV7-9 and TRBJ2-7): DTGVSQNPRHKITKRGQNVTFRCDPISEHNRLYWYRQTLGQGPEFLTYFQNEAQLEKSRLLSDRFSAERPKGSFSTLEIQRTEQGDSAMYLCASSLGQGAWEQYFGPGTRLTVT.

This chain links TRBV2 with TRBJ1-4; D gene ambiguous. This CDR3 has 14 amino acids. V lost 7 bases to trimming and J lost 6 bases, with 15 bases between them. Germline V gene data show CDR1 as SNHLY and CDR2 as FYNNEI. The CDR3 loop reads CASKRNEVDEKLFF. CDR3 DNA sequence: TGTGCCAGCAAAAGGAACGAGGTGGATGAAAAACTGTTTTTT.

This chain connects TRBV7-9 to TRBJ2-7; D unclear. The CDR3 spans 13 residues. Germline-derived CDR1 and CDR2 are SEHNR and FQNEAQ (reference sequence). Trimming pared 0 bases from V and 1 base from J, leaving 4 bases between. The CDR3 DNA reads as TGTGCCAGCAGCTTAGCCGGTTCCTACGAGCAGTACTTC. It codes for CASSLAGSYEQYF.

The chain is built from TRBV21-1 and TRBJ1-5. TRBV21-1 represents a pseudogene. The CDR3 totals 11 residues. CDR3 in amino acids: CASPTNQPQHF. The DNA of the CDR3 is TGTGCCAGTCCTACCAATCAGCCCCAGCATTTT.

The chain has TRBV24-1 and TRBJ2-5, with 8 bases identical to TRBD1. Germline V gives CDR1 KGHDR, CDR2 SFDVKD. The CDR3 extends over 15 amino acids. The V segment lost 2 bases and the J segment 7 bases; nucleotides outside the gene matches: 8. For the CDR3, the DNA is TGTGCCACCAGTGATTCCCAATTACAGGGGGGGACCCAGTACTTC. It codes for CATSDSQLQGGTQYF.

V gene TRBV7-6 combines with J gene TRBJ2-1; 14 bases line up with TRBD2. V dropped 3 bases and J dropped 1; count of bases not matched to a gene: 11. The CDR3 is 20 residues long. The V gene's germline CDR1 is SGHVS and CDR2 FNYEAQ. The DNA for the CDR3 is TGTGCCAGCAGCTTGGGCCCCCCGACTAGCGGGGGGGCTTCCTACAATGAGCAGTTCTTC. As protein: CASSLGPPTSGGASYNEQFF.

J is TRBJ1-1 and V is TRBV3-1 (or the pseudogene TRBV3-2), with D hard to call. The CDR3 loop spans 15 amino acids. Looked up from germline, CDR1 is LGHDT and CDR2 is YNNKEL (reference sequence). V was clipped by 1 base and J by 4 bases, with 13 bases between them. The CDR3 reads CASSQGSPGFTEAFF. CDR3 DNA: TGTGCCAGCAGCCAAGGTTCCCCGGGATTCACTGAAGCTTTCTTT.

The chain carries TRBV9 and TRBJ2-7; a weak D match, TRBD1 (5 bases). This CDR3 has 12 amino acids. V was pared by 3 bases and J by 6 bases, with 10 bases between. Germline-derived CDR1 and CDR2 are SGDLS and YYNGEE. The CDR3 bases are TGTGCCAGCAGCGGGACAACCGGCGAGCAGTACTTC. This translates into CASSGTTGEQYF. Full variable domain (remainder filled in from reference TRBV9 and TRBJ2-7): DSGVTQTPKHLITATGQRVTLRCSPRSGDLSVYWYQQSLDQGLQFLIQYYNGEERAKGNILERFSAQQFPDLHSELNLSSLELGDSALYFCASSGTTGEQYFGPGTRLTVT.